Sequencing of this T cell receptor (beta chain) was carried out in a study of blood T cell repertoires in COVID-19. Study-wide context: Some COVID-19 samples were acute and others convalescent; all came from the United States, Italy and Spain. PBMCs, B-cell-depleted T cells, or T cells provided the cDNA or gDNA that made up the material.

V was trimmed by 3 bases and J by 7 bases, leaving 9 bases between them. This CDR3 has 12 residues. Looked up from germline, CDR1 is KGHSH and CDR2 is LQKENI. The sample holds one count of this clone. This CDR3 is also generated by other DNA sequences in the sample. In the authors' methods: Counts of nucleated cells, estimated from reference gene primer amplification, were obtained. Generated by immunoSEQ multiplex PCR, the TCRdb table keeps only in-frame clones and is missing some. That table furnishes V, J and clone size, whereas the DNA furnished D and trimming. The sample has 200,000 to 300,000 clones; 84% are singletons.

Source material: peripheral blood. The chain is built from TRBV18 and TRBJ1-1; TRBD1 might be the D (5 bases). The receptor was isolated from a man in his fifties or sixties with acute or convalescent COVID-19. CDR3 residues: CASSPRQGEAFF. In nucleotides, the CDR3 is TGTGCCAGCTCACCGAGGCAGGGTGAAGCTTTCTTT.